This TCR beta chain emerged from a study of T cell responses to AZD1222 COVID-19 vaccine (dated by TCRdb to the early 2020s). Broadly, across the study: A total of 233 trial participants underwent TCR sequencing, of whom some 210 received two doses of AZD1222 and about 26 received two doses of the MenACWY control vaccine. Enrollment into the trials was organized by age into subgroups of 18-55, 56-69 and 70-plus years, and those subgroups contained approximately 150, 30 and 60 TCR-sequenced participants, respectively.

V lost 1 base and J lost 7 bases, and the count of bases not matched to a germline gene is 3. The CDR3 has 13 amino acids, counting the end cysteine and phenylalanine. Of the read, only the CDR3 DNA is kept; its 39 bases are in frame from base 1. The germline V gene (reference sequence) yields LGHDT for CDR1 and YNNKEL for CDR2. The CDR3 regions of human TCRbeta chains were subjected to immunosequencing. Concerning the study's data processing: TCRs in the repertoires were matched against a reference library of SARS-CoV-2-specific TCRs that had been generated with the MIRA antigen-specificity platform. Breadth was defined as the fraction of unique TCRs that were SARS-CoV-2-associated, and depth was defined as the fraction of total T cells that were SARS-CoV-2-associated. Using the MIRA data, each spike-specific TCR was mapped to the spike region that the TCR reacts to and placed in a CD4 or CD8 class. Log10-transformed breadth and depth values were compared by one-way ANOVA with Sidak's multiple comparisons tests. In its TCRdb copy, this immuneACCESS table keeps in-frame sequences only and misses some clones. Where compared with another copy, unresolved V genes explain less than half of these, and the others have no known cause. The V and J calls and clone size were taken over from that table, and D and trimming were inferred from the DNA. The sample profile shows 75,000 to 100,000 clones; about 91% of them were found once. Of the sample, around 10% is held by the ten largest clones.

Study-wide findings and limitations: The 56-69-year group was small, and its depth increase did not reach significance, likely because of low power. Participants were mostly white British and included more females than males, and it was suggested by the authors that clonal diversity may have been underestimated. Conclusions about previously exposed vaccinees were limited because only a handful of AZD1222 recipients were SARS-CoV-2 seropositive at baseline. Vaccine-associated CD4 TCRs spanned the whole spike protein, with dominant responses in regions 160-218 and 743-854. Because no day 14 peak-response samples were available, the repertoires could be characterized only after the peak T cell response. Nearly half of unique spike-specific TCRs reportedly recognized epitopes outside regions mutated in the B.1.351 and B.1.1.7 variants. A significant rise in spike-specific TCR breadth and depth was observed after two AZD1222 doses relative to day 0 and relative to MenACWY recipients.

In the paper's terms, the time point label means: baseline before first vaccination. This sample's treatment or condition label indicates: meningococcal conjugate vaccine given as trial control. The vaccinee samples were drawn from two UK trials, COV001 and COV002, one of which was a single-blind randomized controlled phase 2/3 trial testing AZD1222 (ChAdOx1 nCoV-19) in healthy adults. For TCRbeta chain sequencing, PBMC samples were collected from trial participants at day 0 and at day 28 after the second dose. Notes on this clone: Its antigen is still unknown. One base away there is no much larger clone; base qualities are not given.

The source of this sequence is an adult in good health. The sample consisted of peripheral blood, taken on day 0 of MenACWY control vaccination. The chain is encoded by TRBV3-1 (or the pseudogene TRBV3-2) joined to TRBJ1-1; 7 central nucleotides agree with TRBD1. The CDR3 corresponds to CASSQAWDSEAFF. The DNA is as follows: TGTGCCAGCAGCCAAGCCTGGGACAGTGAAGCTTTCTTT.